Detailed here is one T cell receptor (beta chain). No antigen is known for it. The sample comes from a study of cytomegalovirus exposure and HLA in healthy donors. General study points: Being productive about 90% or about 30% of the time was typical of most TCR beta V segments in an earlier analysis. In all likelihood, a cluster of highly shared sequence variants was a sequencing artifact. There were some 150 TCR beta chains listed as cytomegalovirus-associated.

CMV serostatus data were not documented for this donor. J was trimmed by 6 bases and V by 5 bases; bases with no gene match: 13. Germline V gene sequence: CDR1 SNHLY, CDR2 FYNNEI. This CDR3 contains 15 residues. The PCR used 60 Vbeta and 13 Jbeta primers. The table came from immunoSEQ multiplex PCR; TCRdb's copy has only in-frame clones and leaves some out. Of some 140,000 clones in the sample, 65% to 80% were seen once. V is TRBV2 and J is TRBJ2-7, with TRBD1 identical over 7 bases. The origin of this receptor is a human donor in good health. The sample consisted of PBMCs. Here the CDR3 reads CASSYEGQVYGEQYF. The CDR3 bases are TGTGCCAGCAGTTACGAAGGACAGGTGTACGGCGAGCAGTACTTC.